Below are 31 T cell receptor beta chains sequenced from a single sample in a study of blood T cell repertoires in COVID-19. Sequencing was performed with immunoSEQ multiplex PCR; in TCRdb, only in-frame clones are kept and a portion is missing. This table has 120,000 to 150,000 clones, about nine tenths appearing once. Specimen: peripheral blood. The source is a woman aged 45 to 65 with acute or convalescent COVID-19.

J is TRBJ1-1 and V is TRBV5-1, with D perhaps TRBD1 (5 bases). CDR1 and CDR2 (germline): SGHRS, YFSETQ. Trimming pared 4 bases from V and 1 base from J, leaving 11 bases between. This CDR3 is 14 amino acids long. CDR3 region: CASSGLTGNTEAFF. CDR3 sequence (DNA): TGCGCCAGCAGCGGACTAACAGGGAACACTGAAGCTTTCTTT.

The chain employs TRBV7-2 and TRBJ2-1, with 11 bases matching TRBD2. Germline-derived CDR1 and CDR2 are SGHTA and FQGNSA. The V and J ends lost 3 bases and 5 bases, in that order; junction bases with no gene match: 6. The CDR3 loop spans 16 amino acids. The CDR3 loop reads CASSFLLAGVNNEQFF. CDR3 DNA sequence: TGTGCCAGCAGCTTCCTACTAGCGGGAGTTAACAATGAGCAGTTCTTC.

The chain employs TRBV7-9 and TRBJ1-1, with D tentatively TRBD1 (5 bases). The CDR3 runs to 17 residues. Per the germline V gene, CDR1 is SEHNR and CDR2 is FQNEAQ (reference sequence). Deletions cut 5 bases from V and 3 bases from J, with 22 bases between. The CDR3 DNA reads TGTGCCAGCAGCAACCCCGACGGGGGAGGGATAGACACTGAAGCTTTCTTT. As protein: CASSNPDGGGIDTEAFF.

The chain couples TRBV19 to TRBJ2-7; 8 nucleotides align to TRBD2. V lost 6 bases to trimming and J lost 5 bases; unmatched junction nucleotides: 6. Germline V CDR1 and CDR2: LNHDA, SQIVND (reference sequence). The CDR3 has 13 amino acids. As DNA, the CDR3 is TGTGCCAGTAGCTCACGGGAGGGAAACGAGCAGTACTTC. It translates to CASSSREGNEQYF.

This chain uses TRBV2 with TRBJ1-1, with 9 bases that match TRBD1. V trimming: 11 bases; J trimming: 0 bases; junction bases outside the gene matches: 4. The CDR3 covers 13 residues. Looked up from germline, CDR1 is SNHLY and CDR2 is FYNNEI. CDR3 nucleotides: TGTGCCCGGGGACAGGGAATGAACACTGAAGCTTTCTTT. This translates into CARGQGMNTEAFF.

The chain links TRBV24-1 to TRBJ2-3, with D possibly matching TRBD1 (6 bases). The CDR3 has 14 residues. Trimming removed 3 bases at V and 5 bases at J, with 11 bases between. The germline gives CDR1 KGHDR, CDR2 SFDVKD. This CDR3 reads CATSDNRVRDTQYF. The CDR3 nucleotides read TGTGCCACCAGTGATAACAGGGTGAGAGATACGCAGTATTTT.

V is TRBV5-1 and J is TRBJ2-1; 8 bases map to TRBD1. The CDR3 runs 12 residues. J gave up 10 bases and V 4 bases, and 4 bases lay outside the gene matches. CDR1 SGHRS and CDR2 YFSETQ come from the germline V gene. CDR3 amino acids: CASSLRGLEQFF. The CDR3 DNA sequence: TGCGCCAGCAGCCTCAGGGGGCTGGAGCAGTTCTTC.

The chain links TRBV25-1 to TRBJ1-2; 7 bases match TRBD1. This CDR3 spans 14 amino acids. Germline V gene sequence: CDR1 MGHDK, CDR2 SYGVNS. V trimming: 0 bases; J trimming: 8 bases; junction bases outside the gene matches: 6. CDR3 amino acids: CASSEYNRGYGYTF. The CDR3 DNA sequence: TGTGCCAGCAGTGAATACAACAGGGGATACGGCTACACCTTC.

The chain carries TRBV6-5 and TRBJ1-6; D gene uncertain. Germline V gene sequence: CDR1 MNHEY, CDR2 SVGAGI. CDR3 size: 13 residues. Trimming pared 6 bases from V and 10 bases from J, leaving 13 bases between. This CDR3 is CASRRGEGSPLHF. The CDR3 nucleotides are TGTGCCAGCAGGCGCGGGGAAGGATCACCCCTCCACTTT.

The chain uses TRBV5-1 and TRBJ2-7; perhaps TRBD1 as D (7 bases). CDR1 is SGHRS, CDR2 YFSETQ, per germline. Trimming stripped 3 bases from V and 3 bases from J, with 13 bases between. This CDR3 has 14 residues. In DNA, the CDR3 is TGCGCCAGCAGCTCTAACAGGGGAGGCTACGAGCAGTACTTC. Its protein is CASSSNRGGYEQYF. The variable domain in full, with the rest retrieved from reference TRBV5-1 and TRBJ2-7, is KAGVTQTPRYLIKTRGQQVTLSCSPISGHRSVSWYQQTPGQGLQFLFEYFSETQRNKGNFPGRFSGRQFSNSRSEMNVSTLELGDSALYLCASSSNRGGYEQYFGPGTRLTVT.

In the case of this clone: Mismatch with germline at one junction end may stem from a read error. This chain joins TRBV24-1 and TRBJ1-6; 11 bases align to TRBD1. The germline V gene encodes CDR1 KGHDR and CDR2 SFDVKD. CDR3 size: 15 residues. The CDR3 is CATSDSGQGDSPLYF. The CDR3 DNA sequence: TGTGCCACCAGTGATTCGGGACAGGGGGATTCACCCCTCTACTTT.

V and J are TRBV7-8 and TRBJ2-1, with TRBD2 matching over 13 bases. This CDR3 has 16 amino acids. V trimming: 5 bases; J trimming: 7 bases; junction bases outside the gene matches: 8. The V gene's germline CDR1 is SGHVS and CDR2 FQNEAQ. The CDR3: CASSAQLAGGPNEQFF. The CDR3 nucleotides read TGTGCCAGCAGCGCCCAACTAGCGGGAGGGCCTAATGAGCAGTTCTTC.

This clone was counted a single time. V is TRBV19 and J is TRBJ2-3; D is possibly TRBD2 (5 bases). Per the germline V gene, CDR1 is LNHDA and CDR2 is SQIVND (reference sequence). V was shortened by 0 bases and J by 8 bases, with 18 bases between the two germline ends. The CDR3 covers 16 residues. The CDR3 here is CASSIEDSAARGTQYF. The DNA for the CDR3 is TGTGCCAGTAGTATAGAGGATAGCGCGGCTCGGGGTACGCAGTATTTT.

This clone was seen a handful of times. The chain employs TRBV6-5 and TRBJ2-3; D not resolved. The CDR3 runs 13 residues. Per the germline V gene, CDR1 is MNHEY and CDR2 is SVGAGI. V gave up 8 bases and J gave up 0 bases, with 9 bases separating them. The CDR3 region has the DNA TGTGCCAGCGACGGGTCTAGCACAGATACGCAGTATTTT. Its protein is CASDGSSTDTQYF.

The chain couples TRBV5-1 to TRBJ2-3, with 10 bases that match TRBD1. This CDR3 region has 16 residues. From germline, CDR1 is SGHRS and CDR2 YFSETQ. J gave up 3 bases and V 4 bases, and 8 bases lay outside the gene matches. CDR3 sequence reads: CASSLRGGQGTDTQYF. CDR3 in DNA: TGCGCCAGCAGCCTAAGGGGGGGACAGGGGACAGATACGCAGTATTTT.

The CDR3 spells CASSPGNYGYTF. The CDR3 region has the DNA TGTGCCAGCTCACCAGGCAACTATGGCTACACCTTC. This chain uses TRBV18 with TRBJ1-2; D unclear. Per germline, CDR1 KGHSH and CDR2 LQKENI. The CDR3 contains 12 residues. V lost 2 bases, J lost 2 bases, and 3 bases lay in between.

The chain links TRBV11-2 to TRBJ1-1; tentative D call: TRBD1 (5 bases). Trimming took 5 bases from V and 4 from J, leaving 17 bases between them. Germline V lookup: CDR1 SGHAT, CDR2 FQNNGV. The CDR3 contains 15 residues. CDR3 nucleotides: TGTGCCAGCAGCGATAGGACAAGGGAGGGCACTGAAGCTTTCTTT. Translated: CASSDRTREGTEAFF.

The chain joins TRBV19 to TRBJ1-1; 11 nucleotides match TRBD1. The CDR3 runs to 16 residues. J lost 4 bases, V lost 4 bases, and 8 bases had no gene match. CDR1 and CDR2 (germline): LNHDA, SQIVND (reference sequence). CDR3 nucleotides: TGTGCCAGTAGTACCGGGACAGGGGGGATGAGCACTGAAGCTTTCTTT. It yields the protein CASSTGTGGMSTEAFF.

This clone was seen only once. This chain links TRBV5-4 with TRBJ2-3, with TRBD2 matching over 7 bases. The V gene end was trimmed by 0 bases and the J gene end by 7 bases; junction bases not matched to a gene: 2. The CDR3 is 13 residues long. CDR1 and CDR2 from the germline V gene are SGHNT and YYREEE (reference sequence). The CDR3 reads CASSLETSYTQYF. In DNA, the CDR3 is TGTGCCAGCAGCTTGGAGACTAGCTATACGCAGTATTTT.

The rearrangement joins TRBV9 to TRBJ2-1; 11 positions agree with TRBD2. This CDR3 region has 15 residues. Trimming cost V 4 bases and J 10 bases; bases outside gene matches: 10. Germline CDR1 is SGDLS and CDR2 is YYNGEE. CDR3 sequence: CASSPLAGEGWEQFF. The CDR3 DNA reads TGTGCCAGCAGCCCACTAGCGGGAGAGGGGTGGGAGCAGTTCTTC.

The chain employs TRBV24-1 and TRBJ2-2; a possible D gene is TRBD1 (6 bases). The CDR3 is 15 amino acids. V was cut by 5 bases and J by 8 bases, with 17 bases left in between. CDR1 is KGHDR and CDR2 is SFDVKD in the germline V gene. The CDR3 loop is CATSVQGTPRGELFF. CDR3 sequence (DNA): TGTGCCACCAGTGTACAGGGTACACCGAGAGGGGAGCTGTTTTTT.

This chain connects TRBV19 to TRBJ2-2; 8 bases are shared with TRBD1. CDR1 and CDR2 from the germline V gene are LNHDA and SQIVND (reference sequence). Trimming took 7 bases from V and 3 from J; bases not matched to a gene: 4. This CDR3 comprises 14 residues. The CDR3 region is CASMGTGHTGELFF. The CDR3 DNA is TGTGCCAGTATGGGGACAGGTCACACCGGGGAGCTGTTTTTT.

This clone occurred a few times. The chain has TRBV28 and TRBJ1-2; no firm D call. CDR3 size: 14 residues. The germline gives CDR1 MDHEN, CDR2 SYDVKM. The V end was cut by 5 bases, the J end by 4 bases, with 14 bases between. This CDR3 reads CASSPVRESYGYTF. CDR3 DNA: TGTGCCAGCAGTCCCGTGCGGGAGAGCTATGGCTACACCTTC.

V gene TRBV13 combines with J gene TRBJ1-1; 11 nucleotides match TRBD1. The V segment lost 1 base and the J segment 6 bases; nucleotides outside the gene matches: 1. The CDR3 sequence is 14 residues long. Germline loops: CDR1 PRHDT, CDR2 FYEKMQ (reference sequence). In nucleotides, the CDR3 is TGTGCCAGCAGCTTAGTGGGACAGGGGGCTGAAGCTTTCTTT. It translates to CASSLVGQGAEAFF.

This chain connects TRBV27 to TRBJ2-7; the D gene is possibly TRBD2 (6 bases). Germline V gene lookup returns CDR1 MNHEY and CDR2 SMNVEV (reference sequence). This CDR3 spans 14 amino acids. V was clipped by 2 bases and J by 0 bases, with 8 bases between them. Here the CDR3 DNA reads TGTGCCAGCAGTTTACTAGCGTCCTCCTACGAGCAGTACTTC. It is translated as CASSLLASSYEQYF.

This sequence joins TRBV4-2 and TRBJ1-2; TRBD1 matches 11 bases. Germline V gives CDR1 LGHNA, CDR2 YNFKEQ. The CDR3 contains 15 residues. Unmatched junction bases numbered 1, after V lost 1 base and J lost 3 bases. This CDR3 reads CASSQAGQGDYGYTF. The CDR3 coding sequence is TGTGCCAGCAGCCAAGCGGGACAGGGGGACTATGGCTACACCTTC.

The V gene is TRBV19, the J gene TRBJ2-7, with TRBD2 matching 8 bases. Unmatched junction bases numbered 10, after V lost 7 bases and J lost 2 bases. The germline CDR1 and CDR2 sequences are LNHDA and SQIVND (reference sequence). The CDR3 is 15 residues long. The CDR3 region has the DNA TGTGCCAGTACCGACCGGGGGGGCCCAGCCTACGAGCAGTACTTC. Translation: CASTDRGGPAYEQYF.

V gene TRBV30 combines with J gene TRBJ1-6, with TRBD1 identical over 10 bases. This CDR3 has 13 residues. Germline-derived CDR1 and CDR2 are GTSNPN and SVGIG (reference sequence). Trimming at V came to 5 bases and at J to 10 bases, leaving 5 bases not matched to a gene. CDR3 DNA: TGTGCCTGGGTCCGGGACAGGGGCTCACCCCTCCACTTT. Its protein product is CAWVRDRGSPLHF.

This CDR3 reads CASKLTSAGELFF. The CDR3 DNA reads TGTGCCAGCAAGCTCACTAGCGCCGGGGAGCTGTTTTTT. This chain joins TRBV2 and TRBJ2-2; 7 positions agree with TRBD2. V was pared by 7 bases and J by 6 bases, with 5 bases of the junction left unmatched. The length of the CDR3 is 13 residues. Germline loops: CDR1 SNHLY, CDR2 FYNNEI.

J is TRBJ2-7 and V is TRBV30; D might be TRBD1 (6 bases). The V and J ends lost 7 bases and 2 bases respectively, with 9 bases between them. The germline V gene encodes CDR1 GTSNPN and CDR2 SVGIG (reference sequence). The CDR3 loop spans 11 amino acids. CDR3 residues: CALQGTYEQYF. The CDR3 DNA follows: TGTGCCTTACAGGGCACCTACGAGCAGTACTTC.

The sample holds one count of this clone. V gene TRBV5-1 combines with J gene TRBJ2-5; 11 bases align to TRBD2. Germline CDR1 is SGHRS and CDR2 is YFSETQ. This CDR3 contains 15 residues. Losses at the gene ends were 4 bases for V and 5 bases for J; bases not matched to a gene: 7. CDR3 in amino acids: CASSQGSGRDETQYF. For the CDR3, the DNA is TGCGCCAGCAGCCAGGGTAGCGGGAGGGATGAGACCCAGTACTTC.